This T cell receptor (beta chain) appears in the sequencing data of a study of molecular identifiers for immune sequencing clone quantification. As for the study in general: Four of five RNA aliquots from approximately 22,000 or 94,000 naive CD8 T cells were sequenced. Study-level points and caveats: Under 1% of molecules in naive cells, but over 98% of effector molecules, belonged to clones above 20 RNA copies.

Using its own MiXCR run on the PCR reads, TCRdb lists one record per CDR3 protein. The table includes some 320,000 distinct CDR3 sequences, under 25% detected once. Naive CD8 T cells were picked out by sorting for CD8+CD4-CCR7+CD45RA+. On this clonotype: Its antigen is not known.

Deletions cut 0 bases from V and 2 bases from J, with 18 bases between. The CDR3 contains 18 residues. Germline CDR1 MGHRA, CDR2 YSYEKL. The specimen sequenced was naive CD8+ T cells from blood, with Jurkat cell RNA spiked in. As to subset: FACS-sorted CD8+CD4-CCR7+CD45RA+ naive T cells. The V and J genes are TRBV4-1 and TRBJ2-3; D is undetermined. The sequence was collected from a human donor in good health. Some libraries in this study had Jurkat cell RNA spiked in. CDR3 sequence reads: CASSQDSGVVFPTDTQYF. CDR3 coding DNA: TGCGCCAGCAGCCAAGATAGTGGGGTCGTTTTCCCCACAGATACGCAGTATTTT.